The sequence of this TCR beta chain was determined in a study of shared T cell receptors in the human thymus. Germline lookup yields CDR1 MNHEY and CDR2 SVGAGI. CDR3 length: 15 amino acids. After removal of 5 bases from V and 4 bases from J, the junction contained 10 bases not matched to a gene. Assay: immunoSEQ multiplex PCR; the TCRdb copy retains only in-frame clones and omits some. The table lists hundreds of thousands of clones, approximately 88% of them singletons. The sample was also linked to a second study, of human thymus T cells. Per that study: Surgeons resected thymus tissue during corrective heart surgery. Seemingly biased V and J gene usage marked thymic and blood repertoires.

The sequenced material came from thymocytes. The TCR was taken from a boy younger than two with a congenital heart defect. V gene TRBV6-5 combines with J gene TRBJ1-1, with 7 bases fitting TRBD1. The CDR3, as DNA: TGTGCCAGCAGTGTTCGCCGGACAGGCCGCACTGAAGCTTTCTTT. This gives the protein CASSVRRTGRTEAFF.